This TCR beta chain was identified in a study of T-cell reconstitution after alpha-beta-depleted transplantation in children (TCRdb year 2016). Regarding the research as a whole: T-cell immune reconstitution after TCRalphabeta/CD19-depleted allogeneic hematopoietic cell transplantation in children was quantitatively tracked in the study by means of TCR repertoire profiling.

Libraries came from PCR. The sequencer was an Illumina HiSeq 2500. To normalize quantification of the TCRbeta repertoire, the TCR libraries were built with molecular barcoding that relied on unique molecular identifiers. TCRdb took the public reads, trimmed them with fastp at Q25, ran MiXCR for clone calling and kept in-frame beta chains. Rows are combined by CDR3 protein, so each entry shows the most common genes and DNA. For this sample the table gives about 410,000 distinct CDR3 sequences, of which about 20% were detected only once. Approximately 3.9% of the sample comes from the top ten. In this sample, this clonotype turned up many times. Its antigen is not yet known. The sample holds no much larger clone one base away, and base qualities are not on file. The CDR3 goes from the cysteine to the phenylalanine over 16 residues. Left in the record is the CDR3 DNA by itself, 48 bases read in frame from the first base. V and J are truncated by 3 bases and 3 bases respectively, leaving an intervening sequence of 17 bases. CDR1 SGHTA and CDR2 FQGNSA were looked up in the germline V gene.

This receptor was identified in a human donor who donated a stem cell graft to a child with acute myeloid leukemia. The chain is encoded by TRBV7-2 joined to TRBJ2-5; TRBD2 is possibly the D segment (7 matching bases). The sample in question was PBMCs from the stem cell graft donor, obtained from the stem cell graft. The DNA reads TGTGCCAGCAGCTTGCTTTGTTTAGGGGGGGAAGAGACCCAGTACTTC. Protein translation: CASSLLCLGGEETQYF.